One sample yielded the 21 T cell receptor beta chains listed below, sequenced in a study of technical replicates of blood from a handful of donors. The assay was immunoSEQ multiplex PCR, and TCRdb's table has in-frame clones only and misses some. The repertoire holds 98,000 or so clones, 90% to 97% seen once, with over 0.2% in the top ten. The specimen was T cells isolated from PBMCs. The origin of the receptors is a human donor in good health.

V is TRBV5-1 and J is TRBJ2-2; 7 nucleotides agree with TRBD1. Germline CDR1 SGHRS, CDR2 YFSETQ. The CDR3 totals 15 residues. V trimming: 2 bases; J trimming: 9 bases; junction bases outside the gene matches: 10. The chain's CDR3 is CASSLTGTELRELFF. CDR3 coding DNA: TGCGCCAGCAGCTTAACCGGGACAGAGTTACGGGAGCTGTTTTTT.

This clone has only a few counts. The rearrangement joins TRBV6-6 to TRBJ2-7; 7 positions agree with TRBD1. Trimming took 8 bases from V and 4 from J; bases not matched to a gene: 8. CDR3 length: 13 residues. Germline V gene lookup returns CDR1 MNHNY and CDR2 SVGAGI (reference sequence). This CDR3 reads CASGEGAAYEQYF. CDR3 nucleotides: TGTGCCAGCGGTGAGGGGGCGGCGTACGAGCAGTACTTC.

The chain combines TRBV6-5 with TRBJ2-7, with D perhaps matching TRBD1 (5 bases). Germline V CDR1 and CDR2: MNHEY, SVGAGI. There are 13 residues in the CDR3. Trimming took 6 bases from V and 2 from J, leaving 11 bases between them. CDR3 DNA sequence: TGTGCCAGCAGGAAACAGGAAACCTACGAGCAGTACTTC. Residues: CASRKQETYEQYF.

This clone was seen once. The rearrangement joins TRBV5-5 to TRBJ2-5; TRBD2 aligns across 8 bases. CDR3 length: 16 residues. Trimming took 4 bases from V and 6 from J; bases not matched to a gene: 14. Germline loops: CDR1 SGHKS, CDR2 YYEKEE (reference sequence). CDR3 DNA: TGTGCCAGCAGCGAACAACGGACTAGCCCCATAAAGACCCAGTACTTC. Protein product: CASSEQRTSPIKTQYF.

The V call is TRBV15, the J call TRBJ1-2; 8 bases map to TRBD1. This CDR3 region has 14 residues. Losses at the gene ends were 1 base for V and 6 bases for J; bases not matched to a gene: 4. Per the germline V gene, CDR1 is LNHNV and CDR2 is YYDKDF (reference sequence). The CDR3 nucleotides are TGTGCCACCAGCAGAGCTGGGACAGGACATGGCTACACCTTC. This translates into CATSRAGTGHGYTF.

The chain recombines TRBV6-5 with TRBJ2-7, with 8 bases fitting TRBD2. CDR3 size: 12 residues. The germline gives CDR1 MNHEY, CDR2 SVGAGI. V lost 8 bases to trimming and J lost 1 base; unmatched junction nucleotides: 1. The CDR3 sequence: CASQRGSYEQYF. DNA for the CDR3: TGTGCCAGCCAGCGGGGGTCCTACGAGCAGTACTTC.

V usage is TRBV19 and J usage is TRBJ1-5; the D gene is possibly TRBD1 (5 bases). CDR1 is LNHDA and CDR2 is SQIVND in the germline V gene (reference sequence). CDR3 length equals 13 residues. V lost 0 bases and J 11 bases, leaving 11 bases between the germline ends. CDR3: CASSIDRGAAQHF. The DNA of the CDR3 is TGTGCCAGTAGTATAGACCGCGGGGCAGCCCAGCATTTT.

The genes are TRBV29-1 and TRBJ2-5; the D gene is possibly TRBD2 (6 bases). V lost 7 bases and J 3 bases, leaving 9 bases between the germline ends. From germline, CDR1 is SQVTM and CDR2 ANQGSEA. There are 11 residues in the CDR3. CDR3: CSGGTEETQYF. The CDR3 DNA sequence: TGCAGCGGCGGGACGGAAGAGACCCAGTACTTC.

This chain connects TRBV28 to TRBJ1-2, with 9 bases that match TRBD1. The CDR3 contains 16 residues. Germline V gives CDR1 MDHEN, CDR2 SYDVKM. V was clipped by 1 base and J by 2 bases; unmatched bases: 5. CDR3 protein: CASSLYTGGQNYGYTF. CDR3 coding DNA: TGTGCCAGCAGTTTATACACAGGGGGCCAGAACTATGGCTACACCTTC.

The chain has TRBV7-2 and TRBJ2-4; 8 nucleotides match TRBD1. Unmatched junction bases numbered 11, after V lost 6 bases and J lost 13 bases. In germline, CDR1 is SGHTA, CDR2 FQGNSA. The CDR3 runs 13 residues. CDR3 nucleotide sequence: TGTGCCAGCAGGGATGCAGGGGGCTCTTTACAGTACTTC. This gives the protein CASRDAGGSLQYF.

The V and J genes are TRBV7-6 and TRBJ2-1, with a possible D match to TRBD2 (7 bases). The germline V gene encodes CDR1 SGHVS and CDR2 FNYEAQ. The CDR3 is made up of 17 amino acids. The V and J ends lost 2 bases and 2 bases respectively, with 16 bases between them. Here the CDR3 reads CASSLSPLGGPYNEQFF. CDR3 sequence (DNA): TGTGCCAGCAGCTTAAGTCCTCTCGGGGGGCCCTACAATGAGCAGTTCTTC.

V is TRBV5-4 and J is TRBJ2-5; TRBD2 aligns across 7 bases. The CDR3 has 14 amino acids. V lost 4 bases, J lost 2 bases, and 5 bases stayed unmatched. Germline V gene sequence: CDR1 SGHNT, CDR2 YYREEE (reference sequence). This CDR3 reads CASSHPGLQETQYF. The CDR3 DNA sequence: TGTGCCAGCAGCCACCCGGGACTACAAGAGACCCAGTACTTC.

This sequence joins TRBV25-1 and TRBJ1-2, with 7 positions matching TRBD1. Trimming took 4 bases from V and 3 from J; bases not matched to a gene: 5. Germline V gene lookup returns CDR1 MGHDK and CDR2 SYGVNS. CDR3 size: 14 residues. The CDR3 nucleotides are TGTGCCAGCAGTGCCTTCGGGACAGACTATGGCTACACCTTC. This gives the protein CASSAFGTDYGYTF.

The V and J genes are TRBV5-4 and TRBJ1-3; 11 positions agree with TRBD1. The CDR3 covers 17 residues. Germline V gene sequence: CDR1 SGHNT, CDR2 YYREEE (reference sequence). J gave up 4 bases and V 3 bases, and 9 bases lay outside the gene matches. The CDR3 DNA reads as TGTGCCAGCAGCTCTTTCGGACAGGGGGCGAGGGGAAACACCATATATTTT. The encoded protein is CASSSFGQGARGNTIYF.

A few counts support this clone. The V gene is TRBV2, the J gene TRBJ1-2; 7 bases match TRBD1. This CDR3 spans 16 amino acids. The V gene end was trimmed by 8 bases and the J gene end by 5 bases; junction bases not matched to a gene: 17. Looked up from germline, CDR1 is SNHLY and CDR2 is FYNNEI. The DNA of the CDR3 is TGTGCCAGCCTTCCCCGTGGGACAGACCTCCTATATGGCTACACCTTC. This translates into CASLPRGTDLLYGYTF.

The CDR3 region has the DNA TGTGCCAGCAGCTTGGGAGCCCTTTTCAGTGGAAACACCATATATTTT. As protein: CASSLGALFSGNTIYF. J is TRBJ1-3 and V is TRBV13; D not certain. The germline V gene has CDR1 PRHDT and CDR2 FYEKMQ (reference sequence). This CDR3 has 16 amino acids. The germline V and J ends were trimmed by 3 bases and 3 bases, with 15 bases remaining between them. Supplemented by reference TRBV13 and TRBJ1-3, the full variable domain reads AAGVIQSPRHLIKEKRETATLKCYPIPRHDTVYWYQQGPGQDPQFLISFYEKMQSDKGSIPDRFSAQQFSDYHSELNMSSLELGDSALYFCASSLGALFSGNTIYFGEGSWLTVV.

This rearrangement joins TRBV5-1 to TRBJ2-3, with D tentatively TRBD1 (5 bases). CDR1 and CDR2 from the germline V gene are SGHRS and YFSETQ. CDR3 size: 17 residues. V shed 0 bases and J shed 0 bases, with 14 bases lying between them. The CDR3 spells CASSLVGASVSTDTQYF. CDR3 coding DNA: TGCGCCAGCAGCTTGGTTGGGGCGAGCGTTAGCACAGATACGCAGTATTTT.

The chain has TRBV9 and TRBJ1-4; 11 positions agree with TRBD1. The V and J ends lost 4 bases and 5 bases, in that order; junction bases with no gene match: 4. Germline V gene sequence: CDR1 SGDLS, CDR2 YYNGEE. The CDR3 extends over 15 amino acids. CDR3 nucleotide sequence: TGTGCCAGCAGCCCACGGACAGGGGGCAATGAAAAACTGTTTTTT. It codes for CASSPRTGGNEKLFF.

DNA of the CDR3: TGCGCCAGCAGCCAAGAACCCGGGGGTCTGTACGAGCAGTACTTC. Translation: CASSQEPGGLYEQYF. This chain joins TRBV4-1 and TRBJ2-7; possibly TRBD2 for D (6 bases). The germline V gene has CDR1 MGHRA and CDR2 YSYEKL. The CDR3 loop spans 15 amino acids. V was shortened by 0 bases and J by 4 bases, with 13 bases between the two germline ends.

The V and J genes are TRBV7-9 and TRBJ2-3; D unclear. Germline assignment: CDR1 SEHNR and CDR2 FQNEAQ (reference sequence). V lost 11 bases to trimming and J lost 2 bases, with 20 bases between them. The CDR3 covers 15 residues. CDR3 DNA sequence: TGTGCCGTCACCGGGTCTATGACTTCCACAGATACGCAGTATTTT. Its protein product is CAVTGSMTSTDTQYF.

The rearrangement joins TRBV5-1 to TRBJ2-1; unclear D gene. V was cut by 2 bases and J by 0 bases, with 9 bases left in between. CDR3 length: 15 residues. CDR1 SGHRS and CDR2 YFSETQ come from the germline V gene. The CDR3 DNA reads TGCGCCAGCAGCTTTGTTGTCAGCTCCTACAATGAGCAGTTCTTC. This encodes CASSFVVSSYNEQFF.